This TCR beta chain was documented in a study of OX40 agonist ivuxolimab in advanced cancers. Study-wide results and limits: CD8+ T cells showed, on average, more clonal expansion than CD4+ cells.

Comment on this clone: Its cognate antigen is unknown.

TCRdb keeps only in-frame clones here, not all; method: immunoSEQ multiplex PCR. The table records around 100,000 clones, roughly nine tenths of them present only once. The clonotype originates from an adult with an advanced solid tumor such as melanoma, head and neck, liver or kidney cancer. Sequenced material: CD4+ or CD8+ T cells sorted from blood, taken in a trial of the OX40 agonist ivuxolimab.

This CDR3 reads CASSVGVMTEAFF. CDR3 bases: TGTGCCAGCAGCGTTGGAGTAATGACTGAAGCTTTCTTT. The chain joins TRBV9 to TRBJ1-1; D unclear. Germline V lookup: CDR1 SGDLS, CDR2 YYNGEE. The CDR3 length is 13 residues. Trimming took 2 bases from V and 5 from J, leaving 10 bases between them. The full variable domain, with the rest looked up from reference TRBV9 and TRBJ1-1, is DSGVTQTPKHLITATGQRVTLRCSPRSGDLSVYWYQQSLDQGLQFLIQYYNGEERAKGNILERFSAQQFPDLHSELNLSSLELGDSALYFCASSVGVMTEAFFGQGTRLTVV.